This TCR beta chain emerged from a study of T-cell reconstitution after alpha-beta-depleted transplantation in children. Losses at the gene ends were 3 bases for V and 0 bases for J; bases not matched to a gene: 15. The CDR3 contains 21 residues. CDR1 KGHDR and CDR2 SFDVKD come from the germline V gene. The TCRbeta library was prepared with unique molecular identifiers. MiXCR, run by TCRdb on the PCR reads, gives a single entry per CDR3 protein. The sample carries about 500,000 distinct CDR3 sequences, around a third recorded once. The chain recombines TRBV24-1 with TRBJ2-1, with 11 bases aligning to TRBD2. The material was PBMCs from the stem cell graft donor, obtained from the stem cell graft. The clonotype was recovered from a human donor who donated a stem cell graft to a child with aplastic anemia. CDR3 nucleotide sequence: TGTGCCACCAGTGATGGGGGGAGGGCTAGCGGGAGGACCTACTCCTACAATGAGCAGTTCTTC. Translating gives CATSDGGRASGRTYSYNEQFF.